This TCR beta chain was observed in a study of T cell repertoires in cytomegalovirus infection. Study in general: It can be stated that public TCR beta signatures indicated CMV infection as well as a matching HLA type. Notes on the study in general: Of the TCR beta families, the public ones yielded a cumulative frequency that identified carriers of CMV plus the relevant HLA.

TCRdb re-analysed the reads in MiXCR, keeping a single row per CDR3 protein. This table has 350,000 to 550,000 distinct CDR3 sequences, approximately 31% appearing once. This clonotype was seen many times. Its specificity is not known. The CDR3 runs 16 residues. Between the trimmed V and J ends, which lost 5 bases and 6 bases, there was a span of 22 bases. The germline CDR1 and CDR2 sequences are SGHVS and FNYEAQ. The receptor was isolated from a human donor in good health (CMV status not recorded). Some clones in this sample may be carry-over from other donors' samples. Material for sequencing was PBMCs. The V call is TRBV7-6, the J call TRBJ1-2, with D possibly being TRBD1 (5 bases). DNA for the CDR3: TGTGCCAGCAGCCTCCATCCGACAGTCACCAGCGATGGCTACACCTTC. Translation: CASSLHPTVTSDGYTF.